Reported below is one TCR beta chain. Its target is unknown. In TCRdb, the 5' RACE reads were re-called with MiXCR into one record per CDR3 protein. The sample yields under 300,000 distinct CDR3 sequences, roughly 9.4% seen once. The data originate from a study of T-cell memory formation after mild COVID-19. About the research overall: TCR clusters were largely donor specific.

Study outcomes and limitations: Shrinking CD4+ clones resided mostly in CM and EM, and CD8+ ones in EMRA. Researchers found some responding clones in pre-infection memory, a sign that cross-reactive memory joined.

CDR1 and CDR2 (germline): DFQATT, SNEGSKA (reference sequence). The CDR3 is 14 amino acids. Unmatched junction bases numbered 4, after V lost 5 bases and J lost 1 base. This clonotype was obtained from a man aged 18 to 29 who had mild COVID-19 (a few samples of this study predate the infection). Cell type and time point are not known. The chain links TRBV20-1 to TRBJ1-5; 8 positions match TRBD1. The source material was PBMCs or a T cell subset sorted from them (not recorded which). CDR3 in DNA: TGCAGTGCTCCGGACAGGGTCAGCAATCAGCCCCAGCATTTT. Protein: CSAPDRVSNQPQHF.